This TCR beta chain was sequenced for a study of CD8+ T cells in alopecia areata. Points from the study as a whole: Normal scalp had lower clonality than lesional scalp, with alopecia totalis/universalis lesions showing this most strongly. Scalp repertoires also include resident alphabeta T cells from normal skin.

Extracted from the samples, RNA was reverse transcribed into cDNA to serve as the sequencing template. Sequenced by immunoSEQ multiplex PCR; TCRdb stores in-frame clones only, minus some. The sample records fewer than 110,000 clones, around three fifths being singletons. Sorting from PBMCs produced CD4+ and CD8+ T cells. Trimming took off 10 bases at V and 11 bases at J, with 14 bases between the two ends. The CDR3 loop spans 10 amino acids. Germline V gene data show CDR1 as MDHEN and CDR2 as SYDVKM. This clone was seen only a few times. The antigen remains undetermined. This clonotype originated in a human donor in good health. The chain joins TRBV28 to TRBJ1-1; D remains unclear. The sample was CD4+ T cells sorted from blood. The chain's CDR3 is CATHSTKAFF. The CDR3 nucleotides read TGTGCCACCCATTCAACGAAGGCTTTCTTT. Looking up the rest from reference TRBV28 and TRBJ1-1 gives the full variable domain: DVKVTQSSRYLVKRTGEKVFLECVQDMDHENMFWYRQDPGLGLRLIYFSYDVKMKEKGDIPEGYSVSREKKERFSLILESASTNQTSMYLCATHSTKAFFGQGTRLTVV.